This TCR beta chain came from a study of blood T cells in healthy people across ages. Points from the study as a whole: Percentage of naive T cells showed a strong correlation with TCR beta diversity.

The CDR3 loop spans 14 amino acids. Trimming pared 2 bases from V and 8 bases from J, leaving 11 bases between. Germline V CDR1 and CDR2: SGHRS, YFSETQ. In the case of this clonotype: Its antigen is unknown.

A J-beta primer mix and a sample-barcoded 5' primer were used in a second PCR of about 7 to 12 cycles. A single record per CDR3 protein comes from TCRdb applying MiXCR to the 5' RACE reads. The data contain more than 800,000 distinct CDR3 sequences, roughly 45% of them seen just once; the ten biggest clones take up 15% to 20%. Sample: blood. The chain links TRBV5-1 to TRBJ1-6, with D tentatively TRBD1 (5 bases). This TCR was recovered from a woman aged 60 to 75 in good health. The CDR3 region has the DNA TGCGCCAGCAGCTTCGACACGGGGGATTCACCCCTCCACTTT. Its protein product is CASSFDTGDSPLHF.